One sample yielded the 21 T cell receptor beta chains listed below, sequenced in a study of blood T cell repertoires in COVID-19. Assay: immunoSEQ multiplex PCR; the TCRdb copy retains only in-frame clones and omits some. Of some 300,000 clones detected, 90% appear once; the ten largest clones hold around 0.97%. The material sequenced was peripheral blood. Receptor source: a woman aged 40 to 50 with COVID-19, enrolled during active disease.

The chain recombines TRBV5-1 with TRBJ1-5; unclear D gene. This CDR3 is 15 amino acids long. V lost 0 bases, J lost 4 bases, and 11 bases lay in between. The germline CDR1 and CDR2 sequences are SGHRS and YFSETQ. The CDR3, as DNA: TGCGCCAGCAGCTTGGGCCCAGGTACAAATCAGCCCCAGCATTTT. Protein sequence: CASSLGPGTNQPQHF.

The chain couples TRBV9 to TRBJ2-2, with 11 positions matching TRBD2. The CDR3 extends over 16 amino acids. CDR1 SGDLS and CDR2 YYNGEE come from the germline V gene. Trimming removed 0 bases from V and 7 bases from J; junction bases left unmatched: 5. CDR3 DNA sequence: TGTGCCAGCAGCGTAGCGGTACTAGCGGGGGACGGGGAGCTGTTTTTT. Its translation is CASSVAVLAGDGELFF.

This clone was seen a few times. This chain uses TRBV5-4 with TRBJ2-7, with D possibly TRBD2 on 6 matching bases. The CDR3 is made up of 14 amino acids. CDR1 and CDR2 from the germline V gene are SGHNT and YYREEE (reference sequence). V was clipped by 0 bases and J by 7 bases, with 14 bases between them. For the CDR3, the DNA is TGTGCCAGCAGCTTGGCGGGACTCCCTGTGGAGCAGTACTTC. This sequence encodes CASSLAGLPVEQYF.

The chain has TRBV5-8 and TRBJ1-4; D gene uncertain. The CDR3 extends over 14 amino acids. V lost 7 bases and J lost 5, with 15 bases in between. Germline V lookup: CDR1 SGHTS, CDR2 YDEGEE. The CDR3 region is CASGSGWPNEKLFF. For the CDR3, the DNA is TGTGCCAGCGGGAGTGGGTGGCCCAATGAAAAACTGTTTTTT.

This clone was counted once. The chain carries TRBV2 and TRBJ2-1; 7 bases agree with TRBD1. The CDR3 spans 17 residues. Germline V gene sequence: CDR1 SNHLY, CDR2 FYNNEI. With V trimmed by 5 bases and J by 4 bases, 14 bases remained unmatched. Here the CDR3 DNA reads TGTGCCAGCAGTCCCAACCACAGGGGATCGAGGTACAATGAGCAGTTCTTC. Translation gives CASSPNHRGSRYNEQFF.

The CDR3: CASSLPLRFGLYEQFF. The CDR3 region has the DNA TGTGCCAGCAGCTTACCTTTGCGGTTCGGTCTCTATGAGCAGTTCTTC. The chain links TRBV5-5 to TRBJ2-1; D uncertain. V shed 2 bases and J shed 8 bases, with 20 bases lying between them. CDR1 and CDR2 (germline): SGHKS, YYEKEE (reference sequence). The CDR3 is 16 residues long. Combining the CDR3 with reference TRBV5-5 and TRBJ2-1 gives the whole variable domain DAGVTQSPTHLIKTRGQQVTLRCSPISGHKSVSWYQQVLGQGPQFIFQYYEKEERGRGNFPDRFSARQFPNYSSELNVNALLLGDSALYLCASSLPLRFGLYEQFFGPGTRLTVL.

V is TRBV28 and J is TRBJ1-2; no reliable D call. Trimming pared 5 bases from V and 2 bases from J, leaving 9 bases between. From germline, CDR1 is MDHEN and CDR2 SYDVKM. The CDR3 has 13 residues. The CDR3 region is CASSPRVNYGYTF. In DNA form, the CDR3 reads TGTGCCAGCAGTCCCCGGGTCAACTATGGCTACACCTTC.

The chain couples TRBV5-8 to TRBJ1-6; TRBD1 is a possible D gene (5 bases). This CDR3 comprises 15 residues. V was clipped by 3 bases and J by 4 bases, with 11 bases between them. Germline V gene data show CDR1 as SGHTS and CDR2 as YDEGEE. CDR3 sequence reads: CASSSLGQYNSPLHF. The DNA for the CDR3 is TGTGCCAGCAGCTCGTTAGGACAATATAATTCACCCCTCCACTTT.

This sequence joins TRBV4-1 and TRBJ2-3, with D possibly being TRBD2 (5 bases). This CDR3 contains 16 residues. Germline V lookup: CDR1 MGHRA, CDR2 YSYEKL. V was pared by 1 base and J by 1 base, with 12 bases between. The CDR3: CASSQVGGQRTDTQYF. CDR3 DNA sequence: TGCGCCAGCAGCCAAGTGGGCGGGCAGCGCACAGATACGCAGTATTTT.

CDR3 amino acids: CASHNPGQGGIVAFF. CDR3 DNA sequence: TGTGCCAGCCATAACCCGGGACAGGGTGGGATTGTAGCTTTCTTT. The chain links TRBV19 to TRBJ1-1, with 9 bases matching TRBD1. The V gene end was trimmed by 9 bases and the J gene end by 10 bases; junction bases not matched to a gene: 18. CDR3 length: 15 amino acids. CDR1 and CDR2 from the germline V gene are LNHDA and SQIVND (reference sequence). Full variable domain (rest looked up from reference TRBV19 and TRBJ1-1): DGGITQSPKYLFRKEGQNVTLSCEQNLNHDAMYWYRQDPGQGLRLIYYSQIVNDFQKGDIAEGYSVSREKKESFPLTVTSAQKNPTAFYLCASHNPGQGGIVAFFGQGTRLTVV.

This chain connects TRBV6-5 to TRBJ1-6; TRBD1 matches at 7 bases. The CDR3 is made up of 16 amino acids. Trimming took 2 bases from V and 2 from J; bases not matched to a gene: 3. Germline V gives CDR1 MNHEY, CDR2 SVGAGI. CDR3 sequence (DNA): TGTGCCAGCAGTTACAGACAGGGAACCTATAATTCACCCCTCCACTTT. This sequence encodes CASSYRQGTYNSPLHF.

The chain has TRBV13 and TRBJ2-7, with D possibly being TRBD2 (6 bases). This CDR3 comprises 16 residues. V was trimmed by 11 bases and J by 4 bases, leaving 27 bases between them. Germline V gene data show CDR1 as PRHDT and CDR2 as FYEKMQ (reference sequence). The CDR3, as DNA: TGTGCCCGAGGGAGGCAAAGTCGGAGAATTTCTTACGAGCAGTACTTC. This gives the protein CARGRQSRRISYEQYF.

The J gene is TRBJ1-2, the V gene TRBV5-6; D possibly corresponds to TRBD1 (5 bases). The ends were cut back, 0 bases at V and 0 bases at J, with 12 bases in the middle. Germline values: CDR1 SGHDT, CDR2 YYEEEE. CDR3 length: 16 residues. The CDR3 nucleotides are TGTGCCAGCAGCTTGGTGCAGGGTTGGACTAACTATGGCTACACCTTC. Its protein product is CASSLVQGWTNYGYTF.

DNA for the CDR3: TGCAGTGCTAGTATCGGTGCCCACTACAATGAGCAGTTCTTC. Encoded protein: CSASIGAHYNEQFF. The chain uses TRBV20-1 and TRBJ2-1; D unclear. Trimming shortened V by 3 bases and J by 3 bases, and 12 bases separated the two germline ends. CDR1 is DFQATT, CDR2 SNEGSKA, per germline (reference sequence). This CDR3 contains 14 residues.

This clone turned up a few times. CDR3 protein: CASGQAGSEQYF. The CDR3 bases are TGTGCCTCCGGACAGGCTGGGAGCGAGCAGTACTTC. This chain links TRBV3-1 (or the pseudogene TRBV3-2) with TRBJ2-7, with 7 nucleotides matching TRBD1. From germline, CDR1 is LGHDT and CDR2 YNNKEL (reference sequence). The CDR3 runs 12 residues. V was clipped by 11 bases and J by 6 bases; unmatched bases: 10.

On this clone itself: Other DNA sequences from this sample encode an identical CDR3 as well. The chain links TRBV2 to TRBJ1-5; D may be TRBD1 (5 bases). The germline CDR1 and CDR2 sequences are SNHLY and FYNNEI. The V and J ends lost 4 bases and 1 base respectively, with 8 bases between them. The CDR3 totals 14 residues. CDR3 nucleotide sequence: TGTGCCAGCAGTGTAGGGGTAAGCAATCAGCCCCAGCATTTT. This gives the protein CASSVGVSNQPQHF.

The chain links TRBV5-5 to TRBJ1-1; D is ambiguous. Looked up from germline, CDR1 is SGHKS and CDR2 is YYEKEE (reference sequence). V lost 4 bases, J lost 5 bases, and 15 bases lay in between. CDR3 length equals 14 residues. CDR3 sequence reads: CASSPRSQATEAFF. The CDR3 DNA follows: TGTGCCAGCAGCCCACGAAGCCAAGCTACTGAAGCTTTCTTT.

DNA for the CDR3: TGTGCCAGCAGCACGACAGGGCTGACTAATGAAAAACTGTTTTTT. This gives the protein CASSTTGLTNEKLFF. The J gene is TRBJ1-4, the V gene TRBV5-4; 7 nucleotides line up with TRBD1. Trimming at V came to 4 bases and at J to 2 bases, leaving 5 bases not matched to a gene. Germline values: CDR1 SGHNT, CDR2 YYREEE (reference sequence). The CDR3 has 15 residues.

This clone was counted once. The J gene is TRBJ1-6, the V gene TRBV5-4, with 9 bases that match TRBD1. The CDR3 runs 12 residues. CDR1 is SGHNT and CDR2 is YYREEE in the germline V gene (reference sequence). Trimming removed 5 bases from V and 13 bases from J; junction bases left unmatched: 4. CDR3 in amino acids: CASSWDRAPLHF. CDR3 bases: TGTGCCAGCAGTTGGGACAGGGCGCCCCTCCACTTT.

This chain connects TRBV7-2 to TRBJ2-7; tentative D call: TRBD2 (6 bases). Germline-derived CDR1 and CDR2 are SGHTA and FQGNSA. The V end lost 1 base, the J end lost 5 bases, and 15 bases lay between the germline ends. The CDR3 is 15 amino acids. The CDR3 is CASSLGGGGGDEQYF. The CDR3 DNA sequence: TGTGCCAGCAGCTTAGGGGGCGGAGGCGGGGACGAGCAGTACTTC.

This rearrangement joins TRBV28 to TRBJ2-1; D gene unclear. Germline V lookup: CDR1 MDHEN, CDR2 SYDVKM. This CDR3 is 13 amino acids long. The V end was cut by 7 bases, the J end by 6 bases, with 13 bases between. In DNA, the CDR3 is TGTGCCAGCATACTTCACCGGAGCAATGAGCAGTTCTTC. Amino acids: CASILHRSNEQFF.